The 7 T cell receptor beta chains listed next were all sequenced from one sample in a study of cytomegalovirus exposure and HLA in healthy donors (TCRdb year 2017). Libraries were constructed by the immunoSEQ multiplex PCR assay. TCRdb took over this immuneACCESS table, retaining in-frame rearrangements with V and J assigned. Such tables are incomplete; in checked studies, under half of the missing clones stem from an unresolved V gene, and the remainder is unexplained. Present in this sample are 120,000 to 150,000 clones, approximately 90% of which were seen just once. Jointly, the top ten make up 3.5% to 5% of the sample. The sample comprised PBMCs. These receptors were collected from a man between 18 and 35 years old in good health and CMV-seropositive.

V and J are TRBV30 and TRBJ1-1, with 9 bases that match TRBD1. Losses at the gene ends were 5 bases for V and 4 bases for J; bases not matched to a gene: 11. The CDR3 runs 15 residues. CDR1 GTSNPN and CDR2 SVGIG come from the germline V gene (reference sequence). CDR3 in amino acids: CAWSGTGSLGTEAFF. CDR3 nucleotides: TGTGCCTGGTCCGGGACAGGGTCCTTAGGCACTGAAGCTTTCTTT.

V and J are TRBV11-2 and TRBJ1-5; unclear D gene. The V and J ends lost 4 bases and 0 bases respectively, with 10 bases between them. This CDR3 region has 15 residues. CDR1 SGHAT and CDR2 FQNNGV come from the germline V gene. CDR3 DNA: TGTGCCAGCAGCTACGACCGACATAGCAATCAGCCCCAGCATTTT. Its protein is CASSYDRHSNQPQHF. The variable domain in full, completed from reference TRBV11-2 and TRBJ1-5, reads EAGVAQSPRYKIIEKRQSVAFWCNPISGHATLYWYQQILGQGPKLLIQFQNNGVVDDSQLPKDRFSAERLKGVDSTLKIQPAKLEDSAVYLCASSYDRHSNQPQHFGDGTRLSIL.

The CDR3 is CASSSERDSHYEQYF. The CDR3 DNA reads as TGTGCCAGCAGCTCAGAAAGGGACAGCCACTACGAGCAGTACTTC. The V and J genes are TRBV7-9 and TRBJ2-7; 7 nucleotides agree with TRBD1. V gave up 4 bases and J gave up 3 bases; unmatched junction bases: 9. The germline V gene has CDR1 SEHNR and CDR2 FQNEAQ (reference sequence). CDR3 length equals 15 residues.

The chain uses TRBV27 and TRBJ1-1; no firm D call. V was clipped by 4 bases and J by 0 bases, with 9 bases between them. Germline CDR1 and CDR2: MNHEY and SMNVEV (reference sequence). The CDR3 has 14 amino acids. The CDR3 DNA sequence: TGTGCCAGCAGTTCATATACAGTGAACACTGAAGCTTTCTTT. Amino acids: CASSSYTVNTEAFF.

The J gene is TRBJ2-7, the V gene TRBV5-1, with 9 positions matching TRBD1. There are 17 residues in the CDR3. Unmatched junction bases numbered 10, after V lost 1 base and J lost 2 bases. CDR1 is SGHRS and CDR2 is YFSETQ in the germline V gene. The CDR3 reads CASSLRGDREITYEQYF. CDR3 nucleotide sequence: TGCGCCAGCAGCTTGAGGGGGGACAGGGAAATCACCTACGAGCAGTACTTC.

This chain connects TRBV5-6 to TRBJ1-2; maybe TRBD1 (5 bases). V was pared by 2 bases and J by 4 bases, with 12 bases between. Germline CDR1 reads SGHDT; CDR2 reads YYEEEE. The CDR3 runs 14 residues. CDR3 DNA: TGTGCCAGCAGCTTAGGGGCTCTGTCCTATGGCTACACCTTC. This sequence encodes CASSLGALSYGYTF.

This sequence joins TRBV13 and TRBJ2-3; TRBD2 matches at 7 bases. Trimming removed 2 bases from V and 2 bases from J; junction bases left unmatched: 7. Germline CDR1 and CDR2: PRHDT and FYEKMQ (reference sequence). This CDR3 is 16 amino acids long. DNA for the CDR3: TGTGCCAGCAGCTTACGTGCGCGGGGGTACACAGATACGCAGTATTTT. Translating it yields CASSLRARGYTDTQYF.